This TCR beta chain derives from a study of vaccination effects on CD4 cells after COVID-19. Of note for this clone: The antigen remains unidentified.

The method was immunoSEQ multiplex PCR; TCRdb's version includes in-frame clones alone and lacks a portion of them. Altogether roughly 19,000 clones are present, 65% to 85% being singletons, with the ten largest covering roughly a tenth. The germline V and J ends were trimmed by 5 bases and 5 bases, with 15 bases remaining between them. From germline, CDR1 is SGHAT and CDR2 FQNNGV. CDR3 length: 14 amino acids. Expansion of antigen-specific CD4+ T cells with viral peptide pools was carried out by the ViraFEST assay before sequencing. A 10-day culture period preceded the isolation of CD4+ T cells. Absence of prior SARS-CoV-2 infection characterized the vaccine recipients, who showed negative nucleocapsid antibodies.

This material consisted of CD4+ T cells from PBMCs cultured with HCoV-NL63 spike peptides, taken before COVID-19 vaccination. This TCR was recovered from a human donor who received a COVID-19 vaccine. The chain combines TRBV11-2 with TRBJ1-1, with unresolved D. The CDR3 DNA sequence: TGTGCCAGCAGCCAACAACTTAAAGGGACTGAAGCTTTCTTT. Its protein is CASSQQLKGTEAFF.